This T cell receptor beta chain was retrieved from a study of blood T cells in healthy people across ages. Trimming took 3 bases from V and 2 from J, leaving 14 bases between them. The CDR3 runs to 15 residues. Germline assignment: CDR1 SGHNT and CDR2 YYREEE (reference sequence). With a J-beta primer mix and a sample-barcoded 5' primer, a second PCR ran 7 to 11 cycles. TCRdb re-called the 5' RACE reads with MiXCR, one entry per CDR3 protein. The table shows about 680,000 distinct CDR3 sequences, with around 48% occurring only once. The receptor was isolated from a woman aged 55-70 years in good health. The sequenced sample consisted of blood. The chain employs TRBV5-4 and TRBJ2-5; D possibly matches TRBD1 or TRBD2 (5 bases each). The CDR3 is CASSYGTSIQETQYF. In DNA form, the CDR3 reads TGTGCCAGCAGCTACGGGACGTCCATACAAGAGACCCAGTACTTC.